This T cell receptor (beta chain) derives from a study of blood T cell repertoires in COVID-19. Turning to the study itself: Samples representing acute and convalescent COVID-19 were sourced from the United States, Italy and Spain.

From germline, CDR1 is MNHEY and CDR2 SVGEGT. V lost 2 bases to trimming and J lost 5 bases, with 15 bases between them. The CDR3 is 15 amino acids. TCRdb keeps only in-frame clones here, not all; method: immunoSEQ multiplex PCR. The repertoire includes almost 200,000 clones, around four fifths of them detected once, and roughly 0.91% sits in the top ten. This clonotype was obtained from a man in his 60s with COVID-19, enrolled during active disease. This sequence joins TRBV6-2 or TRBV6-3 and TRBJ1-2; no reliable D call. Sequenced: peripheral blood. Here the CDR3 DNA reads TGTGCCAGCAGTTACCGCGGGCAGGTAAGGTATGGCTACACCTTC. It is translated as CASSYRGQVRYGYTF.